Following are 17 T cell receptor beta chains from one sample sequenced in a study of OX40 agonist ivuxolimab in advanced cancers. The data were produced by immunoSEQ multiplex PCR, yet TCRdb's version contains in-frame clones alone and is incomplete. Of over 15,000 clones in the sample, more than 60% were seen once. The source was CD4+ or CD8+ T cells sorted from blood, collected in a trial of the OX40 agonist ivuxolimab. The receptors come from an adult with an advanced solid tumor such as melanoma, head and neck, liver or kidney cancer.

The chain links TRBV27 to TRBJ1-4; 8 positions agree with TRBD1. V trimming: 6 bases; J trimming: 3 bases; junction bases outside the gene matches: 9. The CDR3 is 16 amino acids. The germline CDR1 and CDR2 sequences are MNHEY and SMNVEV (reference sequence). The chain's CDR3 is CASSLYRGVANEKLFF. The DNA for the CDR3 is TGTGCCAGCAGCCTCTACAGGGGGGTGGCTAATGAAAAACTGTTTTTT.

The rearrangement uses TRBV15 and TRBJ2-1; maybe TRBD1 (6 bases). The germline gives CDR1 LNHNV, CDR2 YYDKDF (reference sequence). The CDR3 loop spans 13 amino acids. Between the trimmed V and J ends, which lost 5 bases and 7 bases, there was a span of 12 bases. The CDR3 here is CATSGTWGNEQFF. The CDR3 DNA is TGTGCCACCAGCGGGACATGGGGGAATGAGCAGTTCTTC.

The genes are TRBV4-3 and TRBJ2-7; no definite D call. Germline CDR1 reads LGHNA; CDR2 reads YSLEER. V was pared by 0 bases and J by 0 bases, with 12 bases between. The CDR3 runs to 16 residues. Written as DNA, the CDR3 is TGCGCCAGCAGCCAAGATGTGGGCGGCAGCTCCTACGAGCAGTACTTC. It specifies CASSQDVGGSSYEQYF.

CDR3 bases: TGTGCCAGTAGTTTGACAGGGGGCGAGTACGAGCAGTACTTC. It specifies CASSLTGGEYEQYF. The chain links TRBV19 to TRBJ2-7, with 10 bases matching TRBD1. The CDR3 spans 14 residues. J lost 4 bases, V lost 5 bases, and 5 bases had no gene match. CDR1 and CDR2 from the germline V gene are LNHDA and SQIVND (reference sequence).

This clone has only one observation. V and J are TRBV19 and TRBJ1-4, with 8 bases that match TRBD1. Germline V gene data show CDR1 as LNHDA and CDR2 as SQIVND (reference sequence). CDR3 size: 16 residues. V was pared by 1 base and J by 3 bases, with 4 bases of the junction left unmatched. In DNA, the CDR3 is TGTGCCAGTAGTATAGGGCAGGGGGCGGCTAATGAAAAACTGTTTTTT. Its protein product is CASSIGQGAANEKLFF.

The chain employs TRBV10-2 and TRBJ2-7; 9 bases are shared with TRBD1. CDR3 length: 13 residues. V gave up 6 bases and J gave up 6 bases; unmatched junction bases: 6. Germline V gene sequence: CDR1 WSHSY, CDR2 SAAADI. The CDR3 loop is CASRPGQGIEQYF. The DNA for the CDR3 is TGCGCCAGCAGGCCGGGACAGGGAATCGAGCAGTACTTC.

This clone was found a few times. The V gene is TRBV6-5, the J gene TRBJ2-7; D may match TRBD1 or TRBD2 (6 bases each). The CDR3 totals 14 residues. Germline lookup yields CDR1 MNHEY and CDR2 SVGAGI. V was clipped by 7 bases and J by 9 bases, with 22 bases between them. CDR3 in amino acids: CASMGGRGPPGQYF. The CDR3 DNA follows: TGTGCCAGCATGGGGGGCCGGGGCCCCCCTGGGCAGTACTTC.

The chain recombines TRBV7-8 with TRBJ1-1; TRBD1 is a possible D gene (6 bases). The CDR3 sequence is 13 residues long. The V end was cut by 5 bases, the J end by 7 bases, with 14 bases between. Looked up from germline, CDR1 is SGHVS and CDR2 is FQNEAQ. The CDR3 nucleotides read TGTGCCAGCAGCCCGGGACACGGCGTTGAAGCTTTCTTT. Its protein is CASSPGHGVEAFF.

The chain has TRBV19 and TRBJ1-5, with D tentatively TRBD1 (5 bases). The V and J ends lost 5 bases and 0 bases respectively, with 14 bases between them. This CDR3 is 16 amino acids long. Looked up from germline, CDR1 is LNHDA and CDR2 is SQIVND (reference sequence). CDR3 bases: TGTGCCAGTAGTTTGACAGATTACCATAGCAATCAGCCCCAGCATTTT. The encoded protein is CASSLTDYHSNQPQHF.

The CDR3 loop is CASSLTGAGAYEQYF. The CDR3 DNA is TGTGCCAGCAGTCTAACGGGGGCGGGGGCCTACGAGCAGTACTTC. The rearrangement uses TRBV27 and TRBJ2-7, with a weak D call TRBD2 (7 bases). Looked up from germline, CDR1 is MNHEY and CDR2 is SMNVEV (reference sequence). This CDR3 region has 15 residues. Trimming took off 5 bases at V and 2 bases at J, with 16 bases between the two ends.

This clone appeared a few times. This chain joins TRBV27 and TRBJ2-4; D is perhaps TRBD2 (6 bases). V shed 4 bases and J shed 5 bases, with 18 bases lying between them. There are 16 residues in the CDR3. Germline loops: CDR1 MNHEY, CDR2 SMNVEV (reference sequence). As DNA, the CDR3 is TGTGCCAGCAGTTCGACGGGTTGGAGGGCGGAAAACATTCAGTACTTC. Translating it yields CASSSTGWRAENIQYF.

The CDR3 spells CASSPYGGFNQPQHF. The CDR3 DNA sequence: TGTGCCAGTAGTCCTTACGGGGGCTTCAATCAGCCCCAGCATTTT. V gene TRBV19 combines with J gene TRBJ1-5; weak D call: TRBD1 (6 bases). CDR3 length: 15 residues. V lost 5 bases, J lost 3 bases, and 14 bases lay in between. Germline lookup yields CDR1 LNHDA and CDR2 SQIVND (reference sequence).

This clone was counted between two and nine times. The V and J genes are TRBV2 and TRBJ2-7, with 12 bases identical to TRBD2. Germline V gene sequence: CDR1 SNHLY, CDR2 FYNNEI. Trimming removed 5 bases from V and 0 bases from J; junction bases left unmatched: 8. The length of the CDR3 is 17 residues. The CDR3 coding sequence is TGTGCCAGCAGTCAGGGACTAGCGGGTGACAGCTCCTACGAGCAGTACTTC. This codes for CASSQGLAGDSSYEQYF.

This chain uses TRBV4-1 with TRBJ2-5; D not resolved. The DNA matches TRBJ2-7 better at its end, which makes the J call doubtful. This CDR3 region has 15 residues. Germline CDR1 is MGHRA and CDR2 is YSYEKL. The CDR3 loop reads CASSQDRNPAYEQYF. In DNA form, the CDR3 reads TGCGCCAGCAGCCAAGATAGAAACCCCGCCTACGAGCAGTACTTC.

The rearrangement uses TRBV4-3 and TRBJ2-3; TRBD2 aligns across 7 bases. J lost 2 bases, V lost 1 base, and 6 bases had no gene match. The CDR3 sequence is 16 residues long. Looked up from germline, CDR1 is LGHNA and CDR2 is YSLEER. CDR3 sequence (DNA): TGCGCCAGCAGCCAAGTGACTAGCCCATCCACAGATACGCAGTATTTT. Translation: CASSQVTSPSTDTQYF.

The chain combines TRBV7-2 with TRBJ2-7, with D perhaps matching TRBD1 (6 bases). The CDR3 spans 15 residues. With 5 bases removed from V and 3 bases from J, the gap between germline ends came to 17 bases. Per germline, CDR1 SGHTA and CDR2 FQGNSA. CDR3 sequence reads: CASSIASDSSYEQYF. CDR3 DNA sequence: TGTGCCAGCAGCATTGCCTCGGACAGCAGCTACGAGCAGTACTTC. The full variable domain, in which reference TRBV7-2 and TRBJ2-7 provide the parts outside the CDR3, is GAGVSQSPSNKVTEKGKDVELRCDPISGHTALYWYRQSLGQGLEFLIYFQGNSAPDKSGLPSDRFSAERTGGSVSTLTIQRTQQEDSAVYLCASSIASDSSYEQYFGPGTRLTVT.

The chain carries TRBV6-6 and TRBJ1-2, with 8 bases fitting TRBD1. The germline V gene has CDR1 MNHNY and CDR2 SVGAGI (reference sequence). The CDR3 has 13 residues. V was pared by 7 bases and J by 6 bases, with 7 bases of the junction left unmatched. CDR3 loop: CASIGDRGNGYTF. The CDR3 nucleotides are TGTGCCAGCATCGGAGACAGGGGTAATGGCTACACCTTC.